This TCR beta chain was documented in a study of blood T cell repertoires in COVID-19. At the level of the study: The samples span acute and convalescent COVID-19 from the United States, Italy and Spain.

The CDR3 covers 12 residues. The germline gives CDR1 MNHNS, CDR2 SASEGT. The V end was cut by 3 bases, the J end by 5 bases, with 5 bases between. This clone showed up just once. In the original analysis: From reference gene primer amplification, estimates of nucleated cell counts were derived. Profiling relied on immunoSEQ multiplex PCR, and the TCRdb table lists in-frame clones only, not all of them. That table furnishes V, J and clone size, whereas the DNA furnished D and trimming. The sample carries 230,000 or so clones, more than 80% recorded once. The sequenced sample was peripheral blood. The rearrangement joins TRBV6-1 to TRBJ1-5; D gene uncertain. The origin of this receptor is a woman older than 75 with COVID-19, enrolled during active disease. In nucleotides, the CDR3 is TGTGCCAGCAGTGACCCCGATCAGCCCCAGCATTTT. Its translation is CASSDPDQPQHF.